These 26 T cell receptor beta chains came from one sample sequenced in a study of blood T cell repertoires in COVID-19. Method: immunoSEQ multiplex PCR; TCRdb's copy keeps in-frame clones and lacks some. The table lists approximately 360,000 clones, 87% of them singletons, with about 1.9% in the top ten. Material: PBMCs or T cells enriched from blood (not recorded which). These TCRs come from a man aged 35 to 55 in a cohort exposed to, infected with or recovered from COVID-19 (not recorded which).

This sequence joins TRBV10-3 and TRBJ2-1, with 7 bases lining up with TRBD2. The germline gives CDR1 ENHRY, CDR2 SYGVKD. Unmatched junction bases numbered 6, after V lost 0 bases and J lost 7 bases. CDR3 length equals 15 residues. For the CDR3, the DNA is TGTGCCATCAGTGAGTCGATTACTAGCGTGAATGAGCAGTTCTTC. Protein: CAISESITSVNEQFF.

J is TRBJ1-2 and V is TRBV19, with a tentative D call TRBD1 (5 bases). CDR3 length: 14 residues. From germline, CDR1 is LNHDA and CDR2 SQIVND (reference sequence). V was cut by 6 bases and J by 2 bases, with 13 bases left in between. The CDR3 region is CASREGLSNYGYTF. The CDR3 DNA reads TGTGCCAGTAGGGAGGGGTTGTCGAACTATGGCTACACCTTC.

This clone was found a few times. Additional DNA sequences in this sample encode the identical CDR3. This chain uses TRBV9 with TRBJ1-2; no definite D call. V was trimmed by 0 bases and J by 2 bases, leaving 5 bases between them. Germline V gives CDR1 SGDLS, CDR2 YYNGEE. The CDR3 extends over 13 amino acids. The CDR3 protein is CASSVDRNYGYTF. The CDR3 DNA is TGTGCCAGCAGCGTAGACAGAAACTATGGCTACACCTTC.

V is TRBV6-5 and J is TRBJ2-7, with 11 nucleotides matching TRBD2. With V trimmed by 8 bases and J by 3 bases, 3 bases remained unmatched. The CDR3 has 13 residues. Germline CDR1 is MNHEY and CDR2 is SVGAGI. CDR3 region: CASGTSGNYEQYF. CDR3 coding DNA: TGTGCCAGCGGGACTAGCGGAAACTACGAGCAGTACTTC.

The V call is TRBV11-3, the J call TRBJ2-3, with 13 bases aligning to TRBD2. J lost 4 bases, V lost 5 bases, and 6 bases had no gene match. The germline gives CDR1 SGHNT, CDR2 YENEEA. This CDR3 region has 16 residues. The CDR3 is CASSPGLAGAADTQYF. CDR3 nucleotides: TGTGCCAGCAGCCCCGGACTAGCGGGAGCTGCAGATACGCAGTATTTT.

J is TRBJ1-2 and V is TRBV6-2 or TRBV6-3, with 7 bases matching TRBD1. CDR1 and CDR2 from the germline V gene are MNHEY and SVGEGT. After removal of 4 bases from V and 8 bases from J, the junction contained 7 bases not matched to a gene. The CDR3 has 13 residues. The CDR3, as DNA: TGTGCCAGCAGTTCGATCGGGACAGTCGGCTACACCTTC. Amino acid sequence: CASSSIGTVGYTF.

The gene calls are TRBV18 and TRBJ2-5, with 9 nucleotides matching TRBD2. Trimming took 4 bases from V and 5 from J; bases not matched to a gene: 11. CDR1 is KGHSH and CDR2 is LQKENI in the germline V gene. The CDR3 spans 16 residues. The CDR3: CASSRSGGRALETQYF. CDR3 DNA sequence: TGTGCCAGCTCACGAAGTGGCGGGAGGGCCCTGGAGACCCAGTACTTC.

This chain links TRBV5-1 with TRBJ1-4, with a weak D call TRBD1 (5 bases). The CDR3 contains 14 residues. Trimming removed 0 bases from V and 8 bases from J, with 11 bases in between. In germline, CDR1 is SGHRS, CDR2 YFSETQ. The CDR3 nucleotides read TGCGCCAGCAGCTTGGTTCAGGGTGGCGAAAAACTGTTTTTT. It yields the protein CASSLVQGGEKLFF.

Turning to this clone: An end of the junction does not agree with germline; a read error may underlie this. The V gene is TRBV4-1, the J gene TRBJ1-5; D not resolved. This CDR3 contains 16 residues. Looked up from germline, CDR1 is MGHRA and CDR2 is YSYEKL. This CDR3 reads CASTQNPVISNQPQHF. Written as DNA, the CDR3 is TGCGCCAGCACCCAAAACCCGGTAATTAGCAATCAGCCCCAGCATTTT.

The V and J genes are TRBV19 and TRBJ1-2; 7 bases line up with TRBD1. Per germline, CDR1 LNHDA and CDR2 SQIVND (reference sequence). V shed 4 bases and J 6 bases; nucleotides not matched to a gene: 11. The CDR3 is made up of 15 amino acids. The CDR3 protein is CASSSTPGQVHGYTF. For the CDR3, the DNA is TGTGCCAGTAGTAGTACCCCCGGACAGGTTCATGGCTACACCTTC.

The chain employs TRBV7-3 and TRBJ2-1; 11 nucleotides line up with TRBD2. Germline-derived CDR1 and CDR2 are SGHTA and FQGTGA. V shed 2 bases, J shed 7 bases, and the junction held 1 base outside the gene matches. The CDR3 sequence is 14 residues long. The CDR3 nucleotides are TGTGCCAGCAGCTTAGCTAGCGGGAGGAATGAGCAGTTCTTC. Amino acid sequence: CASSLASGRNEQFF.

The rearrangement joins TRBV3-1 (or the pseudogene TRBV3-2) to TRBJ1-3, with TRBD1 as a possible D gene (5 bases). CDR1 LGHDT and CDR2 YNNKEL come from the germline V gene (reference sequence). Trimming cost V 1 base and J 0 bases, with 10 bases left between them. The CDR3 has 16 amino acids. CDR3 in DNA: TGTGCCAGCAGCCAAGGGGGACTTATCTCTGGAAACACCATATATTTT. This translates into CASSQGGLISGNTIYF.

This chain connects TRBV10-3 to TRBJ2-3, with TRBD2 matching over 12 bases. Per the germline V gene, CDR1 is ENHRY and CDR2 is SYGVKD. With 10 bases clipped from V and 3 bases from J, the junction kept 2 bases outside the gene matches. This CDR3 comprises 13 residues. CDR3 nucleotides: TGTGCCACTCTAGCGGGAGGGACAGATACGCAGTATTTT. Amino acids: CATLAGGTDTQYF.

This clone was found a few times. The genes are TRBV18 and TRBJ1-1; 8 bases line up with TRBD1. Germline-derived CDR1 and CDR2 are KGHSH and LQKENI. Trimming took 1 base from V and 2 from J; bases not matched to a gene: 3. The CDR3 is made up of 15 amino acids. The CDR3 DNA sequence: TGTGCCAGCTCACCACGACAGGGGATCAACACTGAAGCTTTCTTT. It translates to CASSPRQGINTEAFF. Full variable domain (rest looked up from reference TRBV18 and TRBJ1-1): NAGVMQNPRHLVRRRGQEARLRCSPMKGHSHVYWYRQLPEEGLKFMVYLQKENIIDESGMPKERFSAEFPKEGPSILRIQQVVRGDSAAYFCASSPRQGINTEAFFGQGTRLTVV.

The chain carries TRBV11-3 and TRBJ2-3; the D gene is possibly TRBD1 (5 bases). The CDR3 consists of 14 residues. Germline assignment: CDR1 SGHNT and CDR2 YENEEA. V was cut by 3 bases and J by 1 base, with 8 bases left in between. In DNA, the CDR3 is TGTGCCAGCAGCTTCGGCAGGGGCACAGATACGCAGTATTTT. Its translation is CASSFGRGTDTQYF.

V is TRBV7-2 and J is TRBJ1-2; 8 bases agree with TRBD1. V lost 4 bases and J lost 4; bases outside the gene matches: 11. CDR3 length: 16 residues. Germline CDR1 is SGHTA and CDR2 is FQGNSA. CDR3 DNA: TGTGCCAGCAGCTCAGCCGGCCAGGGGGCCATCTATGGCTACACCTTC. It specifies CASSSAGQGAIYGYTF.

The CDR3 bases are TGCGCCAGCAGCTTGGCGAATGAGCAGTTCTTC. As protein: CASSLANEQFF. The rearrangement uses TRBV5-1 and TRBJ2-1; no reliable D call. Germline V CDR1 and CDR2: SGHRS, YFSETQ. The CDR3 has 11 amino acids. The ends were cut back, 0 bases at V and 7 bases at J, with 2 bases in the middle.

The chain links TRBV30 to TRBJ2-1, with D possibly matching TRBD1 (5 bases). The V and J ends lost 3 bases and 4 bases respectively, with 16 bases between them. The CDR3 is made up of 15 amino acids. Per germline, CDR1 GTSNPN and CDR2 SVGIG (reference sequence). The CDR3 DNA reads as TGTGCCTGGAGCCAGGCAGGGTCCCCTTACAATGAGCAGTTCTTC. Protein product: CAWSQAGSPYNEQFF.

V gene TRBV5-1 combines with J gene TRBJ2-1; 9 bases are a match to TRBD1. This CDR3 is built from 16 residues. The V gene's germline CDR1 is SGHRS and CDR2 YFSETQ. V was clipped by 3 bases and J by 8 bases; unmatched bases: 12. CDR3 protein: CASSWGPGQGGDEQFF. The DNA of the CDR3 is TGCGCCAGCAGCTGGGGACCGGGACAGGGTGGGGATGAGCAGTTCTTC.

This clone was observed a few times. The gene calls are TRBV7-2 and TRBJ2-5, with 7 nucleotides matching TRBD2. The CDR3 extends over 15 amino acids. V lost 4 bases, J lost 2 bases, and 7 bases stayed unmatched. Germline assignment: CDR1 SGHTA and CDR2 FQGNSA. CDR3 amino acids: CASSSMWGGQETQYF. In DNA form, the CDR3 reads TGTGCCAGCAGCTCCATGTGGGGGGGGCAAGAGACCCAGTACTTC.

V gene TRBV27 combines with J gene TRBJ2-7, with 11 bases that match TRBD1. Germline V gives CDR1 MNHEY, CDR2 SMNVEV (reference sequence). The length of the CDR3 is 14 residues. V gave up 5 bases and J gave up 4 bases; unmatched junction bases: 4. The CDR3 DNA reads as TGTGCCAGCAGTGCGGACAGGGGGCGATACGAGCAGTACTTC. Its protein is CASSADRGRYEQYF.

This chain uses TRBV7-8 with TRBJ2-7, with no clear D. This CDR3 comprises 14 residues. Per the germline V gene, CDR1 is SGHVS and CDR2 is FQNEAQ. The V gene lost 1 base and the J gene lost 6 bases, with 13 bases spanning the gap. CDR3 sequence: CASSLDFPPPEQYF. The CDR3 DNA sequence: TGTGCCAGCAGCTTAGACTTTCCCCCACCCGAGCAGTACTTC.

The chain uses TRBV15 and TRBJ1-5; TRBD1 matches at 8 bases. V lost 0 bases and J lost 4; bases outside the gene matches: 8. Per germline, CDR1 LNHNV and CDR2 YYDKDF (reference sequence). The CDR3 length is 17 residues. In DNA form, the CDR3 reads TGTGCCACCAGCAGAGATCAGACAGGGGCTGGTAATCAGCCCCAGCATTTT. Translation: CATSRDQTGAGNQPQHF.

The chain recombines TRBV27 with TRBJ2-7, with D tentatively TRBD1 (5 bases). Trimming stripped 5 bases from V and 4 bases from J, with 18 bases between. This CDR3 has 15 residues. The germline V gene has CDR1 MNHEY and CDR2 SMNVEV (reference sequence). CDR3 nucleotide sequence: TGTGCCAGCAGTATCATCCCCGGACAAGGGTACGAGCAGTACTTC. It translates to CASSIIPGQGYEQYF.

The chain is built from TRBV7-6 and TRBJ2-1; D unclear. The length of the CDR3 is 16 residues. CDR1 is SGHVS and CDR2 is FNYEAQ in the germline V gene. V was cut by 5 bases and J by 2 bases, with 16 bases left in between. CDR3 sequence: CASSPMQLGTYNEQFF. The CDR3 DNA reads TGTGCCAGCAGCCCCATGCAGCTAGGAACCTACAATGAGCAGTTCTTC.

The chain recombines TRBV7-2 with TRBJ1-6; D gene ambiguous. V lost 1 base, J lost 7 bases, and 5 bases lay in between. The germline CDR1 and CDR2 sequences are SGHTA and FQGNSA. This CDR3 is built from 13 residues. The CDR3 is CASSLDGNSPLHF. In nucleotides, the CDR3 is TGTGCCAGCAGCTTAGACGGGAATTCACCCCTCCACTTT.